This TCR beta chain is from a study of cytomegalovirus exposure and HLA in healthy donors. At the level of the study: Earlier sequencing of about 179 million T cells yielded under 120 million unique TCR beta sequences.

The CDR3 contains 12 residues. The germline V gene encodes CDR1 SGHRS and CDR2 YFSETQ. V was pared by 7 bases and J by 2 bases, with 0 bases of the junction left unmatched. As to this clone: Its antigen is currently unknown.

PCR employed 60 Vbeta and 13 Jbeta primers. Profiling relied on immunoSEQ multiplex PCR, and the TCRdb table lists in-frame clones only, not all of them. The repertoire holds about 150,000 clones, with about 76% as singletons. Study-wide results and caveats: The study reported that TCR beta sequences accurately predicted HLA-A and HLA-B alleles in most subjects. The classifier was said to identify cytomegalovirus status with high specificity and sensitivity.

This TCR came from a male donor in good health and CMV-seronegative. V gene TRBV5-1 combines with J gene TRBJ2-7, with TRBD1 identical over 10 bases. The source material was PBMCs. The CDR3 DNA sequence: TGCGCCAGCGGACAGGGGGCCTACGAGCAGTACTTC. Its protein is CASGQGAYEQYF.